This TCR beta chain was captured in a study of T cells expressing NK-cell markers. Study-wide results and caveats: These clonotypes, the leaders elsewhere, also led the CD3+CD56-NKG2C+ fraction in a handful of donors. Specificity for HCMV among expanded NKG2C+ T cell clones was not established.

A remark on this clonotype: No antigen is known for it.

TCRdb reprocessed the 5' RACE reads, keeping one entry per CDR3 protein, no DNA. The data include 200,000 to 300,000 distinct CDR3 sequences; the top ten clones carry about 4%. The TCR comes from a woman aged 18-70 years in good health. The sequenced sample consisted of blood T cells: a sorted CD56 or NKG2C T cell subset, CD4+ or CD8+ T cells, or bulk PBMC T cells (not recorded which).

The CDR3 sequence: CAISESPVGTTSQETQYF. This chain joins TRBV10-3 and TRBJ2-5; TCRdb designates TRBD1, a call that cannot be tested without DNA. CDR3 length: 18 residues. Germline assignment: CDR1 ENHRY and CDR2 SYGVKD.